The source of this TCR beta chain is a study of regulatory T cells in long-lasting Graves disease. Building of the TCR beta libraries involved iRepertoire HTBI primers and Arm-PCR of CDR3 regions. TCRdb reanalysed the multiplex PCR reads using MiXCR and keeps one entry per CDR3 protein. This table holds roughly 400,000 distinct CDR3 sequences, around a fifth found once. The length of the CDR3 is 13 residues. Trimming shortened V by 8 bases and J by 3 bases, and 13 bases separated the two germline ends. Per the germline V gene, CDR1 is SGHTA and CDR2 is FQGTGA. This clonotype appeared a few times. The time point: persistent/refractory GD, antithyroid drugs over 5 years with positive TRAb. The TCR library was prepared using RNA isolated from PBMCs.

This sample comprised peripheral blood mononuclear cells (PBMCs), obtained when the disease was refractory, from a patient treated with antithyroid drugs. The chain has TRBV7-3 and TRBJ1-1; tentatively, D is TRBD1 (5 bases). This clonotype was obtained from a female donor with Graves disease. CDR3 bases: TGTGCCAGCCTACAGGAGCGCGACACTGAAGCTTTCTTT. As protein: CASLQERDTEAFF.